What follows is one TCR beta chain and its context. The ends were cut back, 6 bases at V and 2 bases at J, with 11 bases in the middle. The CDR3 contains 14 residues. Per germline, CDR1 MNHNY and CDR2 SVGAGI (reference sequence). As originally analysed: Estimation of nucleated cell counts relied on the amplification of reference gene primers. Produced via immunoSEQ multiplex PCR; TCRdb's table is partial and in-frame only. V and J calls plus clone size are reproduced from that table; the DNA served to infer D and trimming. The table has over 50,000 clones, around 90% seen once; the top ten hold 3% to 3.5%. The sample belongs to a study of blood T cell repertoires in COVID-19. About the research overall: Samples representing acute and convalescent COVID-19 were sourced from the United States, Italy and Spain. T cells, B-cell-depleted T cells, or PBMCs provided the cDNA or gDNA that served as material.

Sequenced: peripheral blood. The source of this sequence is a human donor in a cohort sampled during active COVID-19. The chain carries TRBV6-6 and TRBJ1-3, with D maybe TRBD1 (6 bases). CDR3 amino acids: CASSSQGTGNTIYF. CDR3 sequence (DNA): TGTGCCAGCAGCTCACAGGGAACTGGAAACACCATATATTTT.